This TCR beta chain was recovered during a study of chemoradiotherapy in HPV16-positive cancers (dated by TCRdb to 2022 to 2024). About the full investigation: Candidate HPV-specific T-cell clones and common TCR motifs were defined by functional T-cell assays performed on cells from two HPV16-positive patients. The study asked whether T-cell immunity to the HPV oncoproteins E6 and E7 changes during chemoradiotherapy and whether this immunity affects survival. The candidate HPV-specific TCRs and motifs were subsequently tracked in TCR repertoires obtained from 86 patients with HPV-related cancers. The investigation overall reported the following: The survival association was reported for HPV16-positive patients, and the functional definition of HPV-specific T cells was derived from only a couple of HPV16-positive patients. In HPV16-positive patients, expansion of HPV-responsive T cells during chemoradiotherapy was found to be associated with improved recurrence-free survival. Expansion of candidate HPV-specific clones and E7-related TCR motifs was observed in the tumor microenvironment during treatment, whereas no such expansion was observed for non-HPV-specific T cells.

Repertoires were sampled repeatedly over the course of chemoradiotherapy, so clonal expansion could be followed in the tumor microenvironment. Remarks on this clone: There is no known antigen for this receptor. One base away there is no much larger clone; base qualities are not given.

The CDR3 spans 14 residues, from the cysteine through the phenylalanine. Kept here is only the CDR3 DNA, which spans 42 bases and is read in frame from base 1. The library was generated by the immunoSEQ multiplex PCR assay. TCRdb obtained this table from immuneACCESS and retained in-frame rearrangements with V and J assigned. These tables miss some clones; where compared with another copy, unresolved V genes account for less than half of the shortfall, and the remainder is unexplained. This sample holds 12,000 or so clones; around 90% were observed only once. About 6% of the sample rests with the top ten.

Sequenced here: blood, sampled from a patient who underwent chemoradiotherapy. The source of this sequence is a human donor with HPV-associated anogenital cancer. The rearrangement combines TRBV12-2 with TRBJ2-1; the table's TRBD2 call for D was not verified on the DNA. TRBV12-2 is a pseudogene. The nucleotide sequence reads as follows: TGTGCAAGTCGCTTAGGGGGGGGCCAGGGTGAGCAGTTCTTC. Translated, it reads CASRLGGGQGEQFF.